This T cell receptor (beta chain) originates from a study of shared clonotypes between healthy human individuals. As regards this clone: Its antigen is not identified.

Repertoires were generated with immunoSEQ multiplex PCR, while TCRdb's copy carries only in-frame clones and drops some. Of some 2,100,000 clones listed, approximately 94% were seen once; the top ten hold about 1.8%. CD45RO-negative, CCR7-selected cells formed the naive CD8 fraction, which excluded terminally differentiated effector memory CD45RA+ cells. General study findings and limits: Only a few donors were included, so the genetic and exposure-history diversity represented was limited.

The junction had 5 bases not matched to a gene; V was cut back by 1 base and J by 6 bases. CDR3 length: 15 residues. Germline V CDR1 and CDR2: SGHAT, FQNNGV. This sequence was found in a man aged 18 to 29 in good health. Some clones in this sample may be carry-over from other donors' samples. The specimen was naive CD8+ T cells from PBMCs. The rearrangement uses TRBV11-2 and TRBJ2-1; 8 bases align to TRBD1. The CDR3 region has the DNA TGTGCCAGCAGCTTAGTCAGGGGGCCTACCAATGAGCAGTTCTTC. Encoded protein: CASSLVRGPTNEQFF.